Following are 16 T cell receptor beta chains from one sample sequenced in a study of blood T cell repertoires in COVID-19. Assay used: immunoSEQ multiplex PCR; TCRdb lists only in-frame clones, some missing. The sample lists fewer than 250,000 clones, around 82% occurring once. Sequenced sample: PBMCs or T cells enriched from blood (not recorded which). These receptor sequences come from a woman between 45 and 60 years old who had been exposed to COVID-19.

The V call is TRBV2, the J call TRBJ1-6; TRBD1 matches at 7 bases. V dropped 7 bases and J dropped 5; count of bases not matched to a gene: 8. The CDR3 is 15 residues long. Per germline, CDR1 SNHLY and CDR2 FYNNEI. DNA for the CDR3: TGTGCCAGCATAGAGACAGGGCCTAATAATTCACCCCTCCACTTT. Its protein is CASIETGPNNSPLHF.

The CDR3 bases are TGTGCCAGCAGCGCAGGGACTAGCGGGGGGGCCGTAGAGACCCAGTACTTC. It codes for CASSAGTSGGAVETQYF. The chain joins TRBV9 to TRBJ2-5, with TRBD2 matching over 16 bases. Trimming removed 3 bases from V and 4 bases from J; junction bases left unmatched: 6. This CDR3 region has 17 residues. Germline CDR1 reads SGDLS; CDR2 reads YYNGEE. The entire variable domain, with the rest obtained from reference TRBV9 and TRBJ2-5, is as follows: DSGVTQTPKHLITATGQRVTLRCSPRSGDLSVYWYQQSLDQGLQFLIQYYNGEERAKGNILERFSAQQFPDLHSELNLSSLELGDSALYFCASSAGTSGGAVETQYFGPGTRLLVL.

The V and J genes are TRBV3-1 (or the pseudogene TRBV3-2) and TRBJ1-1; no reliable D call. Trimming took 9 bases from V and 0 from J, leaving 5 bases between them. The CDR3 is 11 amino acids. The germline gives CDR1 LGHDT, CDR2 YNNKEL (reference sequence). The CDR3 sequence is CASSMNTEAFF. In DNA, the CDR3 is TGTGCCAGTTCAATGAACACTGAAGCTTTCTTT.

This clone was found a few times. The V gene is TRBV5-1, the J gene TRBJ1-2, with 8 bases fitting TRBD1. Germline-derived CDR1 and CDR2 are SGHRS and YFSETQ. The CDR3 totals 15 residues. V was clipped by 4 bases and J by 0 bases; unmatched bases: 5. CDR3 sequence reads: CASSPGTGTNYGYTF. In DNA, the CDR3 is TGCGCCAGCAGCCCTGGGACAGGAACTAACTATGGCTACACCTTC.

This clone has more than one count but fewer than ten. CDR3 in amino acids: CASSPRTGCDTEAFF. Written as DNA, the CDR3 is TGTGCCAGCAGCCCTCGGACAGGGTGCGACACTGAAGCTTTCTTT. The chain couples TRBV21-1 to TRBJ1-1; the table's D call of TRBD1 was not tested on the DNA. TRBV21-1 is listed as a pseudogene. The CDR3 extends over 15 amino acids.

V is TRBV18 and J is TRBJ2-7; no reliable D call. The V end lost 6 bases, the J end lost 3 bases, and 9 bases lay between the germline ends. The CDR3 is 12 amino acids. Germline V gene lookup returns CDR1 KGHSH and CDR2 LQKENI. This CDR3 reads CASSLKNYEQYF. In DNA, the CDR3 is TGTGCCAGCTCGTTAAAAAACTACGAGCAGTACTTC.

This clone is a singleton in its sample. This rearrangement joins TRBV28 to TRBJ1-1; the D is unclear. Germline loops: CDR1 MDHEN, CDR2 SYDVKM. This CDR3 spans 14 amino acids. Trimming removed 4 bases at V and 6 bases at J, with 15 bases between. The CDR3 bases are TGTGCCAGCAGTTCTCTCTCGGTAAGATCTGAAGCTTTCTTT. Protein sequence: CASSSLSVRSEAFF.

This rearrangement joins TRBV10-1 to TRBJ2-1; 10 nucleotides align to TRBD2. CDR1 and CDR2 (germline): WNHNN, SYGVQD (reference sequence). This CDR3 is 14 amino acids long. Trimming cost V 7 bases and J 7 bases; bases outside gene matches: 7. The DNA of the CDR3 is TGCGCCAGCACCCCGGGACTAGCGTCGAATGAGCAGTTCTTC. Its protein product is CASTPGLASNEQFF.

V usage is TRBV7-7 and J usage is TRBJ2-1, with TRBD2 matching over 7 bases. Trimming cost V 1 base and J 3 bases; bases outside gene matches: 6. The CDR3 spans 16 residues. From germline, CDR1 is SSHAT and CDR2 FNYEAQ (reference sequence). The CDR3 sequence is CASSLGPGGNYNEQFF. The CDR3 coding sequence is TGTGCCAGCAGCTTAGGTCCGGGGGGTAACTACAATGAGCAGTTCTTC. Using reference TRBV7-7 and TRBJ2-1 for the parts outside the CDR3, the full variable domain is GAGVSQSPRYKVTKRGQDVTLRCDPISSHATLYWYQQALGQGPEFLTYFNYEAQPDKSGLPSDRFSAERPEGSISTLTIQRTEQRDSAMYRCASSLGPGGNYNEQFFGPGTRLTVL.

As DNA, the CDR3 is TGTGCCAGCAGTGATAATAAGGACAGAAAATACGAGCAGTACTTC. As protein: CASSDNKDRKYEQYF. The V gene is TRBV2, the J gene TRBJ2-7, with D possibly being TRBD1 (6 bases). Germline lookup yields CDR1 SNHLY and CDR2 FYNNEI. V lost 3 bases and J lost 4, with 16 bases in between. This CDR3 has 15 amino acids.

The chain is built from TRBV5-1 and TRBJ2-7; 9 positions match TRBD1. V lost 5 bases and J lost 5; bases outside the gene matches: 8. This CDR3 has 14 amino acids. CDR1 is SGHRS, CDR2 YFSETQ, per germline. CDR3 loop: CASSPGTGINEQYF. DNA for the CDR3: TGCGCCAGCAGTCCAGGGACAGGGATCAACGAGCAGTACTTC. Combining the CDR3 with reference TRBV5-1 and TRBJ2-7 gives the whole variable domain KAGVTQTPRYLIKTRGQQVTLSCSPISGHRSVSWYQQTPGQGLQFLFEYFSETQRNKGNFPGRFSGRQFSNSRSEMNVSTLELGDSALYLCASSPGTGINEQYFGPGTRLTVT.

The CDR3 here is CAWSVPGTGFQGEKLFF. The CDR3, as DNA: TGTGCCTGGAGTGTACCCGGGACAGGATTCCAGGGTGAAAAACTGTTTTTT. The chain uses TRBV30 and TRBJ1-4; 8 bases map to TRBD1. The germline gives CDR1 GTSNPN, CDR2 SVGIG (reference sequence). V shed 0 bases and J 7 bases; nucleotides not matched to a gene: 13. The CDR3 totals 17 residues.

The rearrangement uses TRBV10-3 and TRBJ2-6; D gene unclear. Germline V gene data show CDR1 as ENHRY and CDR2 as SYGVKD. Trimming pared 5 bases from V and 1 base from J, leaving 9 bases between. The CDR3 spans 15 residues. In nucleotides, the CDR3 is TGTGCCATCAGTCCCGGGTCTTCTGGGGCCAACGTCCTGACTTTC. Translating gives CAISPGSSGANVLTF.

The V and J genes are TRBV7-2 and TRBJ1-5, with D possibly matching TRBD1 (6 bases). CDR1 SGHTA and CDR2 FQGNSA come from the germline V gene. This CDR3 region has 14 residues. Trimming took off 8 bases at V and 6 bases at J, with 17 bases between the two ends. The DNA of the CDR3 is TGTGCCAGCGGATTCGGACAGACCGGTCAGCCCCAGCATTTT. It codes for CASGFGQTGQPQHF.

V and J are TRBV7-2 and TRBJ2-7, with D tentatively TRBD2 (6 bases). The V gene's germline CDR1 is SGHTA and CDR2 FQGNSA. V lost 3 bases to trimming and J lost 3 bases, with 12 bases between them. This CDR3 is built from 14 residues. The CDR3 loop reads CASSFGGSYYEQYF. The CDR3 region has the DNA TGTGCCAGCAGCTTCGGAGGGAGTTACTACGAGCAGTACTTC.

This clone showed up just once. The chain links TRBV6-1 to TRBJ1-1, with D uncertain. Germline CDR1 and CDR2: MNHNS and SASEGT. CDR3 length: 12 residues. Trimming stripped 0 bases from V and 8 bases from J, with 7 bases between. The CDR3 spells CASSEARIEAFF. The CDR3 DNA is TGTGCCAGCAGTGAAGCGCGTATCGAAGCTTTCTTT.